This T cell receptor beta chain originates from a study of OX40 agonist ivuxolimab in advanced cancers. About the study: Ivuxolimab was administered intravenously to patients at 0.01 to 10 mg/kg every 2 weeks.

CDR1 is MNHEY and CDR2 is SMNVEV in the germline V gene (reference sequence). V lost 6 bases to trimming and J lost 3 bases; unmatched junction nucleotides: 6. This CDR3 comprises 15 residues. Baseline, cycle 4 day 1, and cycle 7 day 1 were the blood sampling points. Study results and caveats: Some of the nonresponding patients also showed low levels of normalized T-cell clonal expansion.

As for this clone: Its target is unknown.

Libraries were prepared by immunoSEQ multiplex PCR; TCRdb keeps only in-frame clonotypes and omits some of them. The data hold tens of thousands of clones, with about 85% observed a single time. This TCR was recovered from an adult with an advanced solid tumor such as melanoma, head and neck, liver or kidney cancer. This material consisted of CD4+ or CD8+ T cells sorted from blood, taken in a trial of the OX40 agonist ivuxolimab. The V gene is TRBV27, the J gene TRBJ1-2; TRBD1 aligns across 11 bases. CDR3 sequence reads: CASSHGQGAHYGYTF. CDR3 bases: TGTGCCAGCAGCCACGGACAGGGGGCTCACTATGGCTACACCTTC.